This T cell receptor (beta chain) was identified during a study of T-cell memory formation after mild COVID-19. For the study at large: The TCR clusters were mostly specific to one donor.

There are many counts of this clonotype. Via MiXCR, TCRdb re-called the 5' RACE reads, giving one row per CDR3 protein. This table holds roughly 450,000 distinct CDR3 sequences, more than 15% found once. This CDR3 has 14 amino acids. V was clipped by 2 bases and J by 2 bases, with 11 bases between them. The germline V gene encodes CDR1 SGDLS and CDR2 YYNGEE. The sequence derives from a man younger than 35 who had mild COVID-19 (a few samples of this study predate the infection). Cell type and time point are not known. The rearrangement joins TRBV9 to TRBJ2-7; D may be TRBD1 or TRBD2 (5 bases each). Sequenced material: PBMCs or a T cell subset sorted from them (not recorded which). Written as DNA, the CDR3 is TGTGCCAGCAGCGTGACACCGGGACCCTACGAGCAGTACTTC. Translating gives CASSVTPGPYEQYF.